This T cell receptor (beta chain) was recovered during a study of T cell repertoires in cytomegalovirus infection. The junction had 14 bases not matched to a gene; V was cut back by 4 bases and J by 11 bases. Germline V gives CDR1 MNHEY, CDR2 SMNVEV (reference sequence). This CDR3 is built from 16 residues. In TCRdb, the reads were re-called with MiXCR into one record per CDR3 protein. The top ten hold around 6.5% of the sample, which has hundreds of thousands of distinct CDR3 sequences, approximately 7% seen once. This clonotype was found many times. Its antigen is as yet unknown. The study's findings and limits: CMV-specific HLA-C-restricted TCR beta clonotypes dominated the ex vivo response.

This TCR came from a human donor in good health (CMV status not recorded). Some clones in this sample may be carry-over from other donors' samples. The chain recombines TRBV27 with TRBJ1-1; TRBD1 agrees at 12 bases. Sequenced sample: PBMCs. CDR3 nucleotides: TGTGCCAGCAGTTGGGCCCACGGGACAGGGGGCGCGGGGGCTTTCTTT. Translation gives CASSWAHGTGGAGAFF.